One and the same sample provided the 13 T cell receptor beta chains below, sequenced in a study of OX40 agonist ivuxolimab in advanced cancers. Some clones are missing from TCRdb's copy, which holds only in-frame ones; the method was immunoSEQ multiplex PCR. This table holds about 64,000 clones, 75% to 95% found once. Here the sequenced sample was CD4+ or CD8+ T cells sorted from blood, taken in a trial of the OX40 agonist ivuxolimab. The source is an adult with an advanced solid tumor such as melanoma, head and neck, liver or kidney cancer.

This clone appeared once. The chain carries TRBV19 and TRBJ2-5; D is ambiguous. The CDR3 has 17 residues. Trimming left V 3 bases short and J 1 base short, with 18 bases between. Per the germline V gene, CDR1 is LNHDA and CDR2 is SQIVND (reference sequence). The CDR3 spells CASSIGSGSLVQETQYF. As DNA, the CDR3 is TGTGCCAGTAGTATCGGTTCTGGGTCCCTGGTCCAAGAGACCCAGTACTTC.

This clone showed up just once. The CDR3 DNA sequence: TGTGCCATCAGCCCTGACTCCAGCAATCAGCCCCAGCATTTT. This translates into CAISPDSSNQPQHF. The gene calls are TRBV10-3 and TRBJ1-5; no clear D gene. The germline CDR1 and CDR2 sequences are ENHRY and SYGVKD. The CDR3 totals 14 residues. Trimming removed 6 bases from V and 1 base from J, with 10 bases in between.

The chain uses TRBV7-9 and TRBJ2-5, with 8 bases fitting TRBD1. V shed 1 base and J 4 bases; nucleotides not matched to a gene: 8. The CDR3 extends over 16 amino acids. The germline V gene encodes CDR1 SEHNR and CDR2 FQNEAQ (reference sequence). CDR3 in DNA: TGTGCCAGCAGCTTAGGTGCAGGGGGCGCGGGAGAGACCCAGTACTTC. It yields the protein CASSLGAGGAGETQYF.

The chain combines TRBV7-9 with TRBJ1-3, with D possibly being TRBD1 (6 bases). V was cut by 1 base and J by 0 bases, with 13 bases left in between. Looked up from germline, CDR1 is SEHNR and CDR2 is FQNEAQ (reference sequence). The CDR3 spans 17 residues. CDR3 bases: TGTGCCAGCAGCTTAGTGGGGGCAGGGAACTCTGGAAACACCATATATTTT. This codes for CASSLVGAGNSGNTIYF.

This chain uses TRBV2 with TRBJ2-2, with D unresolved. In germline, CDR1 is SNHLY, CDR2 FYNNEI. Trimming cost V 3 bases and J 6 bases, with 14 bases left between them. The CDR3 spans 15 residues. CDR3 in DNA: TGTGCCAGCAGTGAGTGGCTGGTCCTAGCCGGGGAGCTGTTTTTT. It specifies CASSEWLVLAGELFF. Together with reference TRBV2 and TRBJ2-2, the CDR3 gives the full variable domain: EPEVTQTPSHQVTQMGQEVILRCVPISNHLYFYWYRQILGQKVEFLVSFYNNEISEKSEIFDDQFSVERPDGSNFTLKIRSTKLEDSAMYFCASSEWLVLAGELFFGEGSRLTVL.

The CDR3 region is CASGSGGLRETQYF. CDR3 sequence (DNA): TGCGCCAGTGGATCGGGCGGGCTGAGGGAGACCCAGTACTTC. The J gene is TRBJ2-5, the V gene TRBV5-1; a weak D match, TRBD2 (5 bases). The length of the CDR3 is 14 residues. Trimming cost V 8 bases and J 5 bases, with 19 bases left between them. Germline V lookup: CDR1 SGHRS, CDR2 YFSETQ.

The chain uses TRBV11-3 and TRBJ2-5; the match to TRBD2 covers 8 bases. Germline CDR1 SGHNT, CDR2 YENEEA. J lost 1 base, V lost 9 bases, and 13 bases had no gene match. This CDR3 has 16 residues. CDR3 bases: TGTGCCAGTGGGGATTATAGCGGGACCCTCCAAGAGACCCAGTACTTC. This encodes CASGDYSGTLQETQYF.

The genes are TRBV6-1 and TRBJ2-7; 8 nucleotides align to TRBD2. Germline values: CDR1 MNHNS, CDR2 SASEGT. The CDR3 spans 15 residues. Trimming cost V 1 base and J 5 bases; bases outside gene matches: 7. The CDR3 DNA is TGTGCCAGCAGTGAAGAGCGGGAGCTAATTAACGAGCAGTACTTC. Translated, it gives CASSEERELINEQYF.

This clone was seen just once. The chain carries TRBV7-2 and TRBJ1-2, with 8 bases that match TRBD1. Per the germline V gene, CDR1 is SGHTA and CDR2 is FQGNSA. CDR3 length: 15 residues. V was clipped by 0 bases and J by 8 bases; unmatched bases: 8. In nucleotides, the CDR3 is TGTGCCAGCAGCTTAGCCTTCTCGGACAGGGTGGGCTACACCTTC. Translated: CASSLAFSDRVGYTF.

The gene calls are TRBV6-5 and TRBJ2-7; possibly TRBD1 for D (5 bases). V lost 6 bases and J 3 bases, leaving 6 bases between the germline ends. The CDR3 loop spans 11 amino acids. CDR1 is MNHEY and CDR2 is SVGAGI in the germline V gene. The CDR3 spells CASRGLYEQYF. The CDR3 DNA reads as TGTGCCAGCAGGGGGCTCTACGAGCAGTACTTC.

This clone was observed once. J is TRBJ1-1 and V is TRBV28, with D perhaps matching TRBD1 (5 bases). Trimming took off 2 bases at V and 1 base at J, with 8 bases between the two ends. Germline values: CDR1 MDHEN, CDR2 SYDVKM. This CDR3 comprises 14 residues. This CDR3 is CASSLRQGNTEAFF. The CDR3, as DNA: TGTGCCAGCAGTTTACGCCAGGGGAACACTGAAGCTTTCTTT.

The chain couples TRBV5-4 to TRBJ1-6; TRBD1 is a possible D gene (6 bases). Trimming removed 4 bases from V and 2 bases from J, with 16 bases in between. The V gene's germline CDR1 is SGHNT and CDR2 YYREEE (reference sequence). The CDR3 covers 17 residues. Written as DNA, the CDR3 is TGTGCCAGCAGCGGATCGGGACAACAAGCCTATAATTCACCCCTCCACTTT. Its translation is CASSGSGQQAYNSPLHF.

V is TRBV7-2 and J is TRBJ1-4, with 7 nucleotides matching TRBD1. The V gene's germline CDR1 is SGHTA and CDR2 FQGNSA. The CDR3 spans 15 residues. Trimming at V came to 5 bases and at J to 5 bases, leaving 8 bases not matched to a gene. CDR3 region: CASSPYRGQNEKLFF. The CDR3 region has the DNA TGTGCCAGCAGCCCCTACCGGGGACAGAATGAAAAACTGTTTTTT.